The clone carrying this T cell receptor beta chain came up many times. This sample was taken from a study of Graves' ophthalmopathy and Graves' hyperthyroidism. Transcripts of RNA were the source for amplifying TCR beta CDR3 regions. A first-round RT-PCR used HTBI primers, followed by a second-round multiplex PCR. Using its own MiXCR run on the multiplex PCR reads, TCRdb lists one record per CDR3 protein. The profile shows under 350,000 distinct CDR3 sequences, 17% of them singletons. The CDR3 runs 16 residues. Germline CDR1 is MNHEY and CDR2 is SVGAGI. V lost 0 bases to trimming and J lost 4 bases; unmatched junction nucleotides: 4.

The chain is built from TRBV6-5 and TRBJ2-7, with 12 bases lining up with TRBD2. Material for sequencing was peripheral blood. This clonotype was obtained from an adult man with Graves' ophthalmopathy. The CDR3 sequence is CASSYSKTSGSYEQYF. The CDR3 DNA follows: TGTGCCAGCAGTTACTCGAAGACTAGCGGGAGTTACGAGCAGTACTTC.